This record covers a single T cell receptor beta chain. Its antigen is not identified. The data belong to a study of CD8+ T cells in alopecia areata. As for the study in general: A 6-month off-drug phase came after tofacitinib, which had lasted 6 to 18 months. Points from the study as a whole: Relative to mice, TCR sharing across patients was less clear, a difference possibly HLA-related.

Reverse transcription of extracted RNA yielded cDNA, which provided the sequencing template. The table came from immunoSEQ multiplex PCR; TCRdb's copy has only in-frame clones and leaves some out. The repertoire holds tens of thousands of clones, with around 96% as singletons. Samples from alopecia areata patients were lesional scalp punch biopsies and peripheral blood. The specimen comprised CD8+ T cells sorted from blood, sampled at week 0. The sequence was obtained from a human donor with alopecia areata.

The CDR3 coding sequence is TGCGCCAGCAGCCAAGAGAAGGCTACGGGCTACGAGCAGTACTTC. This translates into CASSQEKATGYEQYF. V usage is TRBV4-3 and J usage is TRBJ2-7; no reliable D call. CDR1 and CDR2 (germline): LGHNA, YSLEER. V lost 0 bases to trimming and J lost 3 bases, with 12 bases between them. There are 15 residues in the CDR3.